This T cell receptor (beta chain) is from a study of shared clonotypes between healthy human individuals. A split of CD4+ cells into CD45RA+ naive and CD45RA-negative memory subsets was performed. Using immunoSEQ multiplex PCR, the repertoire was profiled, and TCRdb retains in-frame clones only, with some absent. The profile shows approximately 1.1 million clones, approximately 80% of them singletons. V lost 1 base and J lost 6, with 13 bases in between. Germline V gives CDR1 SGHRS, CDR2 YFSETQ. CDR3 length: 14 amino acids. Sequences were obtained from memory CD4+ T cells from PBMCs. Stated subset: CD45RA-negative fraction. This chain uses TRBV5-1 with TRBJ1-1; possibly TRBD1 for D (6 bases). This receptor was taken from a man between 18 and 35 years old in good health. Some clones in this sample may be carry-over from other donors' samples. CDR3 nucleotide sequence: TGCGCCAGCAGCTTGTTGGGACAACGGGCTGAAGCTTTCTTT. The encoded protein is CASSLLGQRAEAFF.